These 27 T cell receptor beta chains were all obtained from the same sample, sequenced in a study of neurological immune-mediated disorders (dated by TCRdb to the late 2010s). The library came from 5' RACE. TCRdb records Illumina HiSeq 2500 as the sequencer. Starting from the raw public reads, TCRdb applied fastp trimming at Q25, assembled clones with MiXCR and retained in-frame beta chains. CDR3 protein sequences are deduplicated, and each keeps its most common genes and DNA. In all, the sample holds about 82,000 distinct CDR3 sequences, and 2% to 3% of those were seen once. The ten biggest clones cover about 1% of the sample. The sequencing sample was made of PBMCs. These receptors all stem from a woman aged 25 to 39 with multiple sclerosis.

This clonotype was seen a handful of times. The chain employs TRBV5-1 and TRBJ1-4; D uncertain. The V end was cut by 2 bases, the J end by 7 bases, with 12 bases between. In germline, CDR1 is SGHRS, CDR2 YFSETQ. The CDR3 has 14 amino acids. The CDR3 reads CASSFGEGFEKLFF. For the CDR3, the DNA is TGCGCCAGCAGCTTTGGGGAAGGCTTTGAAAAACTGTTTTTT.

In its sample, this clonotype was seen many times. The V and J genes are TRBV20-1 and TRBJ2-7, with 8 positions matching TRBD1. The germline V gene has CDR1 DFQATT and CDR2 SNEGSKA (reference sequence). V was clipped by 3 bases and J by 4 bases; unmatched bases: 8. The CDR3 contains 14 residues. The CDR3 sequence: CSARPQGVLYEQYF. CDR3 bases: TGCAGTGCTAGGCCACAGGGGGTTTTGTACGAGCAGTACTTC.

This clonotype showed up many times. The chain has TRBV5-1 and TRBJ2-1, with TRBD2 identical over 11 bases. The CDR3 length is 17 residues. Germline V gene data show CDR1 as SGHRS and CDR2 as YFSETQ. J gave up 1 base and V 4 bases, and 7 bases lay outside the gene matches. CDR3 region: CASSPGTSGFSYNEQFF. In nucleotides, the CDR3 is TGCGCCAGCAGCCCAGGGACTAGCGGTTTTTCCTACAATGAGCAGTTCTTC.

This clonotype came up many times. The chain carries TRBV5-6 and TRBJ2-2; a possible D gene is TRBD1 (5 bases). Germline loops: CDR1 SGHDT, CDR2 YYEEEE. With 5 bases removed from V and 1 base from J, the gap between germline ends came to 6 bases. The CDR3 spans 13 residues. CDR3 amino acids: CASSGQNTGELFF. The CDR3 DNA reads as TGTGCCAGCAGTGGACAGAACACCGGGGAGCTGTTTTTT.

This clonotype was counted at least ten times. The chain is built from TRBV29-1 and TRBJ2-5, with TRBD2 matching 12 bases. The CDR3 length is 13 residues. Germline trimming cut 6 bases from V and 6 bases from J; bases unmatched to any gene: 5. Germline CDR1 is SQVTM and CDR2 is ANQGSEA. In nucleotides, the CDR3 is TGCAGCGTGACTAGCGGGAGTTTGAAGACCCAGTACTTC. It specifies CSVTSGSLKTQYF.

In this sample, this clonotype turned up many times. The chain recombines TRBV20-1 with TRBJ2-1; a weak D match, TRBD2 (6 bases). This CDR3 spans 17 amino acids. The germline CDR1 and CDR2 sequences are DFQATT and SNEGSKA (reference sequence). Trimming pared 5 bases from V and 8 bases from J, leaving 28 bases between. As DNA, the CDR3 is TGCAGTGCTCCCTCCGGGGGTTTCGCGGGATGGGTGCATGAGCAGTTCTTC. Residues: CSAPSGGFAGWVHEQFF.

This clonotype was observed a handful of times. The chain is built from TRBV7-2 and TRBJ2-1; D gene uncertain. Trimming removed 0 bases at V and 11 bases at J, with 11 bases between. This CDR3 has 13 amino acids. Germline loops: CDR1 SGHTA, CDR2 FQGNSA. DNA for the CDR3: TGTGCCAGCAGCTTAGCCCAAGAGGCAAAGCAGTTCTTC. Translated, it gives CASSLAQEAKQFF.

This clonotype was observed at least ten times. The chain couples TRBV7-2 to TRBJ1-1; 8 nucleotides align to TRBD1. J lost 6 bases, V lost 3 bases, and 9 bases had no gene match. This CDR3 has 15 amino acids. Germline CDR1 SGHTA, CDR2 FQGNSA. The CDR3 nucleotides read TGTGCCAGCAGCTTGAGGACAGGGTCTCGGGCTGAAGCTTTCTTT. This gives the protein CASSLRTGSRAEAFF.

This clonotype occurred many times. V and J are TRBV7-2 and TRBJ2-2; possibly TRBD2 for D (5 bases). The germline V gene has CDR1 SGHTA and CDR2 FQGNSA. Trimming shortened V by 1 base and J by 4 bases, and 10 bases separated the two germline ends. This CDR3 is 15 amino acids long. CDR3: CASSLVGRGTGELFF. In nucleotides, the CDR3 is TGTGCCAGCAGCTTAGTCGGACGGGGCACCGGGGAGCTGTTTTTT.

This clonotype was detected a few times. Given a much more abundant clone one base away, this may be a read error. The chain links TRBV5-1 to TRBJ2-5, with TRBD1 as a possible D gene (6 bases). Trimming stripped 4 bases from V and 0 bases from J, with 13 bases between. From germline, CDR1 is SGHRS and CDR2 YFSETQ. CDR3 length: 15 residues. The CDR3 loop is CASSPFGTYQETQYF. CDR3 DNA sequence: TGCGCCAGCAGCCCGTTCGGGACATACCAAGAGACCCAGTACTTC.

This clonotype occurred many times. The rearrangement joins TRBV20-1 to TRBJ2-1; D may be TRBD2 (5 bases). CDR1 and CDR2 (germline): DFQATT, SNEGSKA (reference sequence). Trimming stripped 0 bases from V and 0 bases from J, with 9 bases between. CDR3 size: 15 residues. CDR3 residues: CSAREEASSYNEQFF. DNA for the CDR3: TGCAGTGCTAGAGAGGAGGCCAGCTCCTACAATGAGCAGTTCTTC.

This clonotype was seen repeatedly, ten times or more. The rearrangement joins TRBV4-3 to TRBJ2-1; no firm D call. The CDR3 has 14 amino acids. Deletions cut 0 bases from V and 5 bases from J, with 8 bases between. Looked up from germline, CDR1 is LGHNA and CDR2 is YSLEER. The DNA of the CDR3 is TGCGCCAGCAGCCAAGATAGGACGAACAATGAGCAGTTCTTC. Protein product: CASSQDRTNNEQFF.

This clonotype was counted at least ten times. The rearrangement joins TRBV7-9 to TRBJ2-1; 8 bases map to TRBD2. V gave up 5 bases and J gave up 0 bases; unmatched junction bases: 6. This CDR3 has 16 residues. Germline assignment: CDR1 SEHNR and CDR2 FQNEAQ (reference sequence). CDR3 in DNA: TGTGCCAGCAGCGGGACTAGAGGGAGCTCCTACAATGAGCAGTTCTTC. Translated: CASSGTRGSSYNEQFF. Filled out from reference TRBV7-9 and TRBJ2-1, the complete variable domain reads DTGVSQNPRHKITKRGQNVTFRCDPISEHNRLYWYRQTLGQGPEFLTYFQNEAQLEKSRLLSDRFSAERPKGSFSTLEIQRTEQGDSAMYLCASSGTRGSSYNEQFFGPGTRLTVL.

This clonotype was picked up many times. This chain connects TRBV12-3 or TRBV12-4 to TRBJ2-3; D may be TRBD1 (5 bases). This CDR3 region has 14 residues. Trimming removed 2 bases at V and 4 bases at J, with 10 bases between. CDR3 in amino acids: CASSLRGPPDTQYF. The CDR3 DNA reads TGTGCCAGCAGTTTAAGGGGTCCCCCAGATACGCAGTATTTT.

This clonotype was seen a handful of times. The chain links TRBV20-1 to TRBJ2-2, with D unresolved. Between the trimmed V and J ends, which lost 7 bases and 1 base, there was a span of 10 bases. The germline gives CDR1 DFQATT, CDR2 SNEGSKA (reference sequence). This CDR3 is 13 amino acids long. DNA for the CDR3: TGCAGTGTAAACGAAGAGAACACCGGGGAGCTGTTTTTT. Protein sequence: CSVNEENTGELFF.

This clonotype was recorded at least ten times. It is unclear where the CDR3 begins or ends on the DNA, so no DNA is shown, and the CDR3 is as TCRdb lists it. CDR3: CASSKDRSVALGTGELFF. The V and J genes are TRBV21-1 and TRBJ2-2; the table names TRBD2, a call not compared with the DNA. TRBV21-1 is recorded as a pseudogene. The CDR3 is 18 amino acids in total, end residues counted.

This clonotype was picked up many times. V gene TRBV12-3 or TRBV12-4 combines with J gene TRBJ1-1; 7 bases are shared with TRBD1. V was pared by 8 bases and J by 2 bases, with 17 bases of the junction left unmatched. The CDR3 totals 17 residues. Here the CDR3 DNA reads TGTGCCAGCTCCCCTGCCCCTCAGGGGGGGGCAAACACTGAAGCTTTCTTT. The encoded protein is CASSPAPQGGANTEAFF.

In this sample, this clonotype turned up many times. V usage is TRBV2 and J usage is TRBJ2-3; tentatively, D is TRBD2 (7 bases). The V gene lost 0 bases and the J gene lost 0 bases, with 10 bases spanning the gap. The CDR3 runs to 16 residues. Per the germline V gene, CDR1 is SNHLY and CDR2 is FYNNEI. CDR3 region: CASSEAGGVSTDTQYF. CDR3 DNA: TGTGCCAGCAGTGAAGCAGGGGGGGTTAGCACAGATACGCAGTATTTT.

This clonotype has a count of ten or more. CDR3 bases: TGCGCCAGCAACCCTTCTGGGGGAGAGACCCAGTACTTC. Translated, it gives CASNPSGGETQYF. The rearrangement links TRBV5-1 to TRBJ2-5; D might be TRBD1 or TRBD2, each matching 5 bases. This CDR3 is built from 13 residues. CDR1 is SGHRS and CDR2 is YFSETQ in the germline V gene. V was shortened by 6 bases and J by 4 bases, with 13 bases between the two germline ends.

This clonotype was recorded many times. V gene TRBV20-1 combines with J gene TRBJ2-1; 10 positions agree with TRBD2. Germline CDR1 and CDR2: DFQATT and SNEGSKA (reference sequence). The CDR3 totals 15 residues. The V segment lost 4 bases and the J segment 3 bases; nucleotides outside the gene matches: 6. In DNA form, the CDR3 reads TGCAGTGCTATATCAGGACTAGCGGTCTACAATGAGCAGTTCTTC. It yields the protein CSAISGLAVYNEQFF.

This clonotype was recorded many times. The chain joins TRBV15 to TRBJ2-4; D remains ambiguous. The CDR3 is 15 residues long. Germline CDR1 is LNHNV and CDR2 is YYDKDF (reference sequence). V was cut by 1 base and J by 1 base, with 8 bases left in between. The chain's CDR3 is CATSRGPVAKNIQYF. CDR3 in DNA: TGTGCCACCAGCAGAGGACCCGTGGCCAAAAACATTCAGTACTTC.

This clonotype has a handful of counts. A much bigger clone sits one base away, suggesting this may be a read error. The rearrangement joins TRBV10-3 to TRBJ1-1, with D possibly matching TRBD1 (5 bases). The CDR3 has 13 amino acids. CDR1 and CDR2 (germline): ENHRY, SYGVKD. CDR3 region: CVISPTQGTEAFF. CDR3 DNA: TGTGTCATCAGTCCGACTCAGGGCACTGAAGCTTTCTTT.

Many counts were recorded for this clonotype. The V and J genes are TRBV5-6 and TRBJ2-1, with 8 positions matching TRBD2. This CDR3 contains 16 residues. The trim removed 3 bases at V and 3 bases at J, leaving 8 bases unmatched. Germline V gene sequence: CDR1 SGHDT, CDR2 YYEEEE. CDR3 region: CASSSRGGGVYNEQFF. CDR3 DNA: TGTGCCAGCAGCTCCCGGGGGGGAGGGGTCTACAATGAGCAGTTCTTC.

Ten or more counts support this clonotype. The chain employs TRBV20-1 and TRBJ2-1; D unresolved. The CDR3 runs to 12 residues. CDR1 DFQATT and CDR2 SNEGSKA come from the germline V gene (reference sequence). The V gene lost 1 base and the J gene lost 9 bases, with 10 bases spanning the gap. The DNA for the CDR3 is TGCAGTGCTAGAGGCCCCCGCCCTGAGCAGTTCTTC. Its translation is CSARGPRPEQFF.

This clonotype was observed many times. The chain carries TRBV7-2 and TRBJ1-5; no clear D gene. The CDR3 runs 13 residues. V gave up 0 bases and J gave up 0 bases, with 0 bases separating them. Germline lookup yields CDR1 SGHTA and CDR2 FQGNSA. CDR3 loop: CASSLASNQPQHF. The CDR3 DNA reads TGTGCCAGCAGCTTAGCTAGCAATCAGCCCCAGCATTTT.

This clonotype was found many times. This chain joins TRBV27 and TRBJ2-3, with 7 bases identical to TRBD2. The germline gives CDR1 MNHEY, CDR2 SMNVEV (reference sequence). V shed 5 bases and J 0 bases; nucleotides not matched to a gene: 11. This CDR3 is 17 amino acids long. DNA of the CDR3: TGTGCCAGCAGTCGATCCTCTAGCGGACTTAGCACAGATACGCAGTATTTT. Its translation is CASSRSSSGLSTDTQYF.

This clonotype occurred a few times. The CDR3 sequence is CAISTGNTEAFF. The CDR3 region has the DNA TGTGCCATCAGCACAGGCAACACTGAAGCTTTCTTT. The J gene is TRBJ1-1, the V gene TRBV10-3; TRBD1 might be the D (5 bases). This CDR3 contains 12 residues. V lost 6 bases to trimming and J lost 2 bases, with 7 bases between them. CDR1 ENHRY and CDR2 SYGVKD come from the germline V gene.